Following are 20 T cell receptor beta chains from one sample sequenced in a study of blood T cell repertoires in COVID-19. The method was immunoSEQ multiplex PCR; TCRdb's version includes in-frame clones alone and lacks a portion of them. The sample has around 320,000 clones, over 90% seen once. Sample: PBMCs or T cells enriched from blood (not recorded which). The receptors shown here come from a woman in her 30s who had been exposed to COVID-19.

The chain carries TRBV19 and TRBJ1-5; 12 nucleotides align to TRBD1. CDR1 is LNHDA, CDR2 SQIVND, per germline (reference sequence). The trim removed 7 bases at V and 3 bases at J, leaving 13 bases unmatched. There are 18 residues in the CDR3. The CDR3 loop reads CASNSGTGGSIVNQPQHF. In DNA, the CDR3 is TGTGCCAGTAATTCCGGGACAGGGGGCTCGATTGTCAATCAGCCCCAGCATTTT.

The rearrangement links TRBV5-1 to TRBJ1-1; D uncertain. The CDR3 sequence is 13 residues long. CDR1 SGHRS and CDR2 YFSETQ come from the germline V gene. V lost 6 bases to trimming and J lost 6 bases, with 15 bases between them. This CDR3 reads CASTPDRVSEAFF. In DNA form, the CDR3 reads TGCGCCAGCACCCCAGACCGGGTGTCTGAAGCTTTCTTT.

This rearrangement joins TRBV7-8 to TRBJ2-1; 10 positions agree with TRBD2. After removal of 4 bases from V and 4 bases from J, the junction contained 7 bases not matched to a gene. The CDR3 totals 16 residues. The V gene's germline CDR1 is SGHVS and CDR2 FQNEAQ. CDR3 protein: CASSSPGLAWYNEQFF. The CDR3 nucleotides read TGTGCCAGCAGCTCACCGGGACTAGCGTGGTACAATGAGCAGTTCTTC.

This clone was found a few times. The chain has TRBV27 and TRBJ1-1; no clear D. Germline CDR1 is MNHEY and CDR2 is SMNVEV (reference sequence). V lost 2 bases, J lost 1 base, and 11 bases lay in between. This CDR3 comprises 15 residues. CDR3 amino acids: CASSLGSVRNTEAFF. The CDR3 nucleotides read TGTGCCAGCAGTTTAGGGAGTGTGAGGAACACTGAAGCTTTCTTT.

This clone came up once. The chain joins TRBV27 to TRBJ1-2; D is possibly TRBD1 (6 bases). V lost 8 bases, J lost 6 bases, and 16 bases lay in between. The CDR3 covers 13 residues. Germline V gene lookup returns CDR1 MNHEY and CDR2 SMNVEV (reference sequence). CDR3 amino acids: CASGIFRGDGYTF. The DNA of the CDR3 is TGTGCCAGCGGAATCTTCAGGGGCGATGGCTACACCTTC.

The CDR3 DNA reads TGTGCCAGCAGCCCCCGGGACAGACTATACGAGCAGTACTTC. It yields the protein CASSPRDRLYEQYF. The rearrangement joins TRBV11-2 to TRBJ2-7; 7 positions match TRBD1. V lost 5 bases and J lost 4; bases outside the gene matches: 8. This CDR3 comprises 14 residues. Germline CDR1 reads SGHAT; CDR2 reads FQNNGV.

By frequency in the sample, this clone is medium-sized. The V call is TRBV9, the J call TRBJ1-3, with D uncertain. This CDR3 spans 16 amino acids. Trimming took 3 bases from V and 3 from J, leaving 16 bases between them. The germline V gene encodes CDR1 SGDLS and CDR2 YYNGEE. The chain's CDR3 is CASSAHMALGGNTIYF. Here the CDR3 DNA reads TGTGCCAGCAGCGCTCACATGGCACTAGGTGGAAACACCATATATTTT.

V gene TRBV5-1 combines with J gene TRBJ2-1; possibly TRBD1 for D (6 bases). Trimming left V 6 bases short and J 0 bases short, with 16 bases between. This CDR3 is 16 amino acids long. Germline V lookup: CDR1 SGHRS, CDR2 YFSETQ. The DNA of the CDR3 is TGCGCCAGCACTGCCCTTGGACAGAGCTCCTACAATGAGCAGTTCTTC. Protein: CASTALGQSSYNEQFF.

The chain has TRBV4-1 and TRBJ1-1; a weak D match, TRBD1 (5 bases). V was pared by 0 bases and J by 4 bases, with 9 bases between. Germline CDR1 MGHRA, CDR2 YSYEKL. This CDR3 is 14 amino acids long. CDR3 region: CASSQEGRGTEAFF. The CDR3 bases are TGCGCCAGCAGCCAAGAAGGGAGGGGCACTGAAGCTTTCTTT.

This chain joins TRBV3-1 (or the pseudogene TRBV3-2) and TRBJ1-4; TRBD1 matches at 7 bases. With V trimmed by 0 bases and J by 8 bases, 6 bases remained unmatched. Germline V lookup: CDR1 LGHDT, CDR2 YNNKEL (reference sequence). The CDR3 covers 15 residues. This chain's CDR3 is CASSQDSGQTEKLFF. The CDR3 DNA sequence: TGTGCCAGCAGCCAAGACTCGGGACAGACAGAAAAACTGTTTTTT.

The rearrangement links TRBV19 to TRBJ2-7, with TRBD1 identical over 10 bases. CDR1 and CDR2 from the germline V gene are LNHDA and SQIVND (reference sequence). This CDR3 comprises 15 residues. V was pared by 3 bases and J by 5 bases, with 7 bases of the junction left unmatched. CDR3 DNA sequence: TGTGCCAGTAGTATGGGGGACAGGGGAATCCACGAGCAGTACTTC. Amino acid sequence: CASSMGDRGIHEQYF.

With regard to this clone: The sample has other DNA sequences that encode this CDR3 too. The CDR3 nucleotides read TGCGCCAGCAGCCAAGATTGGCGGGGGAGCTACAATGAGCAGTTCTTC. Its translation is CASSQDWRGSYNEQFF. This chain links TRBV4-1 with TRBJ2-1; 7 bases are shared with TRBD2. The CDR3 runs to 16 residues. Germline values: CDR1 MGHRA, CDR2 YSYEKL. With 0 bases clipped from V and 3 bases from J, the junction kept 5 bases outside the gene matches.

This clone was detected only once. This same CDR3 is encoded by further DNA sequences in the sample. This chain links TRBV13 with TRBJ2-7; the D is unclear. The germline CDR1 and CDR2 sequences are PRHDT and FYEKMQ (reference sequence). Trimming removed 0 bases at V and 1 base at J, with 4 bases between. The CDR3 is 13 residues long. The CDR3 loop reads CASSLGSSYEQYF. The CDR3 nucleotides are TGTGCCAGCAGCTTAGGATCTTCCTACGAGCAGTACTTC.

Here the CDR3 reads CARSPLFRGETQYF. In nucleotides, the CDR3 is TGTGCCAGAAGCCCCCTCTTCAGGGGAGAGACCCAGTACTTC. The chain couples TRBV7-5 to TRBJ2-5; the D call in the table, TRBD1, was not verified against the DNA. TRBV7-5 is a known pseudogene. The CDR3 consists of 14 residues.

This clone came up once. The chain employs TRBV12-5 and TRBJ1-4; tentative D call: TRBD1 (6 bases). Germline loops: CDR1 LGHNT, CDR2 FRNRAP. CDR3 length equals 19 residues. Trimming cost V 4 bases and J 0 bases, with 21 bases left between them. CDR3 sequence reads: CASGSILQGARSTNEKLFF. For the CDR3, the DNA is TGTGCTAGTGGTTCGATACTACAGGGCGCCCGCTCAACTAATGAAAAACTGTTTTTT. Full variable domain (rest looked up from reference TRBV12-5 and TRBJ1-4): DARVTQTPRHKVTEMGQEVTMRCQPILGHNTVFWYRQTMMQGLELLAYFRNRAPLDDSGMPKDRFSAEMPDATLATLKIQPSEPRDSAVYFCASGSILQGARSTNEKLFFGSGTQLSVL.

The V call is TRBV4-1, the J call TRBJ1-1; a weak D match, TRBD1 (5 bases). The V gene lost 5 bases and the J gene lost 5 bases, with 12 bases spanning the gap. The germline V gene has CDR1 MGHRA and CDR2 YSYEKL. There are 13 residues in the CDR3. Here the CDR3 DNA reads TGCGCCAGCAGCACCCGACAGAGTACTGAAGCTTTCTTT. It yields the protein CASSTRQSTEAFF.

The chain recombines TRBV19 with TRBJ1-5; tentatively, D is TRBD1 (6 bases). Trimming cost V 6 bases and J 4 bases, with 22 bases left between them. This CDR3 is built from 17 residues. Germline values: CDR1 LNHDA, CDR2 SQIVND (reference sequence). CDR3 in amino acids: CASRFGGGGAGNQPQHF. Here the CDR3 DNA reads TGTGCCAGTAGGTTCGGTGGGGGGGGCGCCGGTAATCAGCCCCAGCATTTT.

The chain has TRBV9 and TRBJ1-5; 8 bases map to TRBD1. Losses at the gene ends were 4 bases for V and 9 bases for J; bases not matched to a gene: 9. Germline CDR1 and CDR2: SGDLS and YYNGEE. CDR3 length: 14 amino acids. In nucleotides, the CDR3 is TGTGCCAGCAGCCGATACTTTACAGGGGGGCCCCAGCATTTT. Its protein is CASSRYFTGGPQHF.

The J gene is TRBJ1-4, the V gene TRBV5-1; D is ambiguous. Trimming shortened V by 4 bases and J by 0 bases, and 10 bases separated the two germline ends. The CDR3 is 15 residues long. Germline CDR1 and CDR2: SGHRS and YFSETQ. The CDR3 bases are TGCGCCAGCAGCCGCGGAGCTGCAACTAATGAAAAACTGTTTTTT. It codes for CASSRGAATNEKLFF.

The CDR3 is CATSRDNHVSEQYF. CDR3 sequence (DNA): TGTGCCACCAGCAGAGATAATCACGTGAGCGAGCAGTACTTC. The J gene is TRBJ2-7, the V gene TRBV15; no clear D. V dropped 0 bases and J dropped 6 bases, with 12 bases sitting between them. In germline, CDR1 is LNHNV, CDR2 YYDKDF (reference sequence). The CDR3 spans 14 residues.